These 32 T cell receptor beta chains share one sample of origin, sequenced in a study of T cells in Graves' hyperthyroidism and ophthalmopathy (dated by TCRdb to the late 2010s). The library was made by multiplex PCR. These reads were obtained on an Illumina HiSeq 2000. The TCR beta CDR3 regions were amplified from RNA transcripts. For the first round of RT-PCR on the TCR CDR3, the HTBI primer set was used together with the Qiagen OneStep RT-PCR kit. The public reads were quality trimmed at Q25 with fastp and then assembled into clones with MiXCR by TCRdb, keeping productive beta chains. CDR3 protein sequences are deduplicated, and each keeps its most common genes and DNA. The sample table lists 600,000 or so distinct CDR3 sequences, 11% to 15% of them with a count of one. The ten largest clones add up to roughly 7.7% of the sample. The sequenced material came from blood. The source of these receptors is a woman aged 18 to 35 with Graves' ophthalmopathy.

V usage is TRBV6-5 and J usage is TRBJ2-2, with D perhaps TRBD1 or TRBD2 (5 bases each). The V gene lost 2 bases and the J gene lost 6 bases, with 16 bases spanning the gap. The CDR3 length is 16 residues. From germline, CDR1 is MNHEY and CDR2 SVGAGI. This chain's CDR3 is CASSYGDERRAGELFF. The CDR3, as DNA: TGTGCCAGCAGTTACGGGGACGAGCGGCGGGCCGGGGAGCTGTTTTTT.

The chain links TRBV30 to TRBJ1-2; weak D call: TRBD1 (5 bases). The germline gives CDR1 GTSNPN, CDR2 SVGIG (reference sequence). The CDR3 length is 13 residues. Trimming left V 3 bases short and J 0 bases short, with 8 bases between. This CDR3 is CAWRGGANYGYTF. The DNA of the CDR3 is TGTGCCTGGAGGGGGGGAGCTAACTATGGCTACACCTTC.

In this sample, this clonotype turned up many times. This rearrangement joins TRBV7-8 to TRBJ1-4, with D possibly TRBD1 on 6 matching bases. V was trimmed by 11 bases and J by 6 bases, leaving 19 bases between them. The CDR3 sequence is 14 residues long. Germline V gene data show CDR1 as SGHVS and CDR2 as FQNEAQ. CDR3 loop: CARPRGGADEKLFF. The CDR3 coding sequence is TGTGCCCGCCCGAGGGGGGGGGCCGATGAAAAACTGTTTTTT.

This clonotype occurred many times. This chain uses TRBV3-1 with TRBJ2-3; D possibly matches TRBD1 or TRBD2 (5 bases each). Germline values: CDR1 LGHDT, CDR2 YNNKEL (reference sequence). V was cut by 4 bases and J by 6 bases, with 8 bases left in between. The CDR3 is made up of 12 amino acids. CDR3 protein: CASSRGVDTQYF. In nucleotides, the CDR3 is TGTGCCAGCAGCCGAGGGGTCGATACGCAGTATTTT.

Many counts were recorded for this clonotype. This chain links TRBV28 with TRBJ2-2; 7 bases line up with TRBD1. CDR1 and CDR2 (germline): MDHEN, SYDVKM. This CDR3 contains 15 residues. Trimming took 5 bases from V and 4 from J; bases not matched to a gene: 7. The chain's CDR3 is CASSTGQAGTGELFF. The CDR3 nucleotides read TGTGCCAGCAGTACAGGACAGGCCGGCACCGGGGAGCTGTTTTTT.

This clonotype was seen repeatedly, ten times or more. CDR3 protein: CASGTGNTQYF. The DNA for the CDR3 is TGTGCCAGCGGTACAGGGAATACGCAGTATTTT. This rearrangement joins TRBV5-6 to TRBJ2-3; weak D call: TRBD1 (6 bases). The germline V and J ends were trimmed by 7 bases and 7 bases, with 10 bases remaining between them. The CDR3 consists of 11 residues. Germline assignment: CDR1 SGHDT and CDR2 YYEEEE.

This rearrangement joins TRBV9 to TRBJ2-2; either TRBD1 or TRBD2 may fit D (5 bases each). V lost 7 bases and J lost 7, with 14 bases in between. Germline V lookup: CDR1 SGDLS, CDR2 YYNGEE. This CDR3 has 13 amino acids. The CDR3 nucleotides read TGTGCCAGCCGACCCCGGGACCACGGGGAGCTGTTTTTT. Encoded protein: CASRPRDHGELFF.

The chain links TRBV14 to TRBJ1-2, with 10 bases that match TRBD1. Germline V gene data show CDR1 as SGHDN and CDR2 as FVKESK. J gave up 4 bases and V 5 bases, and 7 bases lay outside the gene matches. The CDR3 loop spans 15 amino acids. This CDR3 is CASSAGTGDLYGYTF. CDR3 in DNA: TGTGCCAGCAGCGCCGGGACAGGGGATCTCTATGGCTACACCTTC.

V is TRBV19 and J is TRBJ2-7; 8 bases match TRBD1. Looked up from germline, CDR1 is LNHDA and CDR2 is SQIVND (reference sequence). The length of the CDR3 is 13 residues. With V trimmed by 8 bases and J by 4 bases, 7 bases remained unmatched. The chain's CDR3 is CASGTQGAYEQYF. CDR3 DNA: TGTGCCAGTGGAACCCAGGGGGCTTACGAGCAGTACTTC.

This clonotype turned up a few times. This chain's CDR3 is CASSLYTENHGYTF. Written as DNA, the CDR3 is TGCGCCAGCAGCTTATACACGGAAAACCATGGCTACACCTTC. V is TRBV5-1 and J is TRBJ1-2; the D is unclear. Trimming cost V 2 bases and J 6 bases, with 14 bases left between them. This CDR3 is 14 amino acids long. Germline V lookup: CDR1 SGHRS, CDR2 YFSETQ.

This clonotype was seen only a few times. The chain employs TRBV19 and TRBJ1-2; D is ambiguous. The germline gives CDR1 LNHDA, CDR2 SQIVND (reference sequence). V lost 8 bases, J lost 1 base, and 11 bases lay in between. The CDR3 spans 13 residues. The CDR3 region is CASFSRDNYGYTF. The DNA of the CDR3 is TGTGCCAGTTTTTCACGGGATAACTATGGCTACACCTTC.

This clonotype was recorded many times. The CDR3 region is CASHLRQGGPTDTQYF. CDR3 DNA: TGTGCCAGCCACTTGCGGCAGGGAGGGCCAACAGATACGCAGTATTTT. The chain employs TRBV27 and TRBJ2-3, with 7 bases fitting TRBD2. Germline CDR1 MNHEY, CDR2 SMNVEV (reference sequence). The CDR3 runs 16 residues. V was pared by 8 bases and J by 3 bases, with 14 bases of the junction left unmatched.

V usage is TRBV19 and J usage is TRBJ2-2, with D perhaps matching TRBD2 (9 bases). The CDR3 is made up of 16 amino acids. The V gene's germline CDR1 is LNHDA and CDR2 SQIVND (reference sequence). V was shortened by 5 bases and J by 7 bases, with 20 bases between the two germline ends. CDR3 nucleotides: TGTGCCAGTAGTCAACGGGCTAGCGGGACAGGCGGGGAGCTGTTTTTT. Translating it yields CASSQRASGTGGELFF.

This clonotype appeared many times. The chain uses TRBV20-1 and TRBJ2-7; the D gene could be TRBD1 or TRBD2 (5 bases each). This CDR3 spans 14 amino acids. Germline lookup yields CDR1 DFQATT and CDR2 SNEGSKA (reference sequence). V was clipped by 6 bases and J by 0 bases, with 15 bases between them. The CDR3 bases are TGCAGTGCGGGACGGACCAATAACTCCTACGAGCAGTACTTC. It yields the protein CSAGRTNNSYEQYF.

This clonotype was counted ten times or more. This chain joins TRBV12-3 or TRBV12-4 and TRBJ2-7; 10 nucleotides agree with TRBD2. This CDR3 is built from 20 residues. Trimming cost V 4 bases and J 0 bases; bases outside gene matches: 18. The CDR3 DNA reads TGTGCCAGCAGTTCCTTCCCCCGGGTGGTACTAGCGGGACTCTCCTACGAGCAGTACTTC. Its translation is CASSSFPRVVLAGLSYEQYF.

This clonotype appeared many times. The gene calls are TRBV27 and TRBJ2-5, with a weak D call TRBD1 (6 bases). This CDR3 comprises 16 residues. Trimming stripped 4 bases from V and 1 base from J, with 16 bases between. The V gene's germline CDR1 is MNHEY and CDR2 SMNVEV (reference sequence). In nucleotides, the CDR3 is TGTGCCAGCAGTTCGAGGGACATATCGCTCCAAGAGACCCAGTACTTC. Translating gives CASSSRDISLQETQYF.

This sequence joins TRBV11-1 and TRBJ2-2, with unresolved D. The CDR3 extends over 15 amino acids. V was trimmed by 5 bases and J by 4 bases, leaving 14 bases between them. Germline V gene sequence: CDR1 SGHAT, CDR2 FQDESV (reference sequence). In DNA, the CDR3 is TGTGCCAGCAGCCCAGCGACTTATTTCACCGGGGAGCTGTTTTTT. As protein: CASSPATYFTGELFF.

This chain uses TRBV20-1 with TRBJ2-7; 11 nucleotides match TRBD2. Trimming took 4 bases from V and 7 from J; bases not matched to a gene: 18. CDR1 and CDR2 (germline): DFQATT, SNEGSKA (reference sequence). This CDR3 contains 17 residues. The CDR3 region has the DNA TGCAGTGCTAAGCCCCTACTTAGCGGGAGGGCCAGGGGGGAGCAGTACTTC. It encodes CSAKPLLSGRARGEQYF.

This clonotype was recorded many times. This rearrangement joins TRBV18 to TRBJ2-1, with 8 bases that match TRBD2. CDR3 length: 14 amino acids. J lost 9 bases, V lost 5 bases, and 9 bases had no gene match. Germline assignment: CDR1 KGHSH and CDR2 LQKENI. The CDR3 sequence: CASSAPGLVPEQFF. The CDR3 DNA sequence: TGTGCCAGCTCAGCGCCGGGACTAGTCCCTGAGCAGTTCTTC.

On this clonotype itself: A read error is possible here, since a much larger clone lies one base away. The chain is built from TRBV24-1 and TRBJ2-7, with a weak D call TRBD1 (6 bases). The DNA end lines up better with TRBJ2-1; the J call may be wrong. The length of the CDR3 is 16 residues. Per the germline V gene, CDR1 is KGHDR and CDR2 is SFDVKD. CDR3 sequence: CATSDPSSGASYEQFF. The CDR3 DNA is TGTGCCACCAGTGACCCGAGTTCAGGGGCCTCCTACGAGCAGTTCTTC.

For this clonotype: At one of its ends the junction is not consistent with the germline gene, which may arise from a read error. The chain carries TRBV6-5 and TRBJ2-7, with D uncertain. The CDR3 has 13 residues. The V gene's germline CDR1 is MNHEY and CDR2 SVGAGI. The CDR3 DNA follows: TGTACCAGCAGTTACTCCGACATCGACGAGCAGTACTTC. This translates into CTSSYSDIDEQYF.

This clonotype was seen ten or more times. The chain links TRBV6-1 to TRBJ1-5; TRBD1 is a possible D gene (5 bases). The CDR3 loop spans 13 amino acids. V dropped 5 bases and J dropped 1 base, with 6 bases sitting between them. Germline V gene data show CDR1 as MNHNS and CDR2 as SASEGT. The CDR3 is CASSWTSNQPQHF. As DNA, the CDR3 is TGTGCCAGCAGTTGGACAAGCAATCAGCCCCAGCATTTT.

A note on this clonotype: A read error is possible here, since a much larger clone lies one base away. The CDR3 coding sequence is TGTGCCAGCAGTTACTCGACAGGGGACACCGGGGAGCTGTTTTTT. Amino acids: CASSYSTGDTGELFF. The chain recombines TRBV6-5 with TRBJ2-2; 8 nucleotides match TRBD1. The CDR3 is 15 amino acids. Germline CDR1 MNHEY, CDR2 SVGAGI. V dropped 0 bases and J dropped 3; count of bases not matched to a gene: 0.

This clonotype showed up many times. The chain uses TRBV27 and TRBJ2-7, with D hard to call. Looked up from germline, CDR1 is MNHEY and CDR2 is SMNVEV (reference sequence). The CDR3 length is 13 residues. V shed 5 bases and J shed 6 bases, with 14 bases lying between them. The CDR3 coding sequence is TGTGCCAGCAGTCCCCGTCACGGTGGCGAGCAGTACTTC. This codes for CASSPRHGGEQYF.

A word on this clonotype: A much larger clonotype is one base distant, so this may be a read error. This chain uses TRBV12-3 or TRBV12-4 with TRBJ1-1; D unresolved. CDR3 length: 15 amino acids. The V end was cut by 8 bases, the J end by 0 bases, with 16 bases between. Written as DNA, the CDR3 is TGTGCCAGCGGAAGTCGAGAGCAGCTGAACACTGAAGCTTTCTTT. Residues: CASGSREQLNTEAFF.

This clonotype was detected many times. The chain recombines TRBV20-1 with TRBJ2-7; D call uncertain. V gave up 0 bases and J gave up 6 bases, with 9 bases separating them. Per germline, CDR1 DFQATT and CDR2 SNEGSKA (reference sequence). The CDR3 runs to 12 residues. CDR3 in amino acids: CSARDPVIEQYF. The DNA for the CDR3 is TGCAGTGCTAGAGATCCCGTTATCGAGCAGTACTTC.

There are many counts of this clonotype. The rearrangement links TRBV6-2 or TRBV6-3 to TRBJ2-7; no clear D gene. V was pared by 4 bases and J by 5 bases, with 15 bases between. This CDR3 is 14 amino acids long. CDR1 and CDR2 (germline): MNHEY, SVGEGT. CDR3 sequence reads: CASSSQPAKDEQYF. DNA for the CDR3: TGTGCCAGCAGTTCTCAGCCTGCCAAGGACGAGCAGTACTTC.

In this sample, this clonotype turned up many times. V is TRBV12-3 or TRBV12-4 and J is TRBJ1-2, with D maybe TRBD1 (5 bases). V lost 3 bases and J 5 bases, leaving 10 bases between the germline ends. The CDR3 has 13 residues. The CDR3 loop reads CASSFVRTYGYTF. CDR3 in DNA: TGTGCCAGCAGTTTCGTTCGGACATATGGCTACACCTTC.

This chain connects TRBV12-3 or TRBV12-4 to TRBJ2-2, with 9 positions matching TRBD2. The junction had 2 bases not matched to a gene; V was cut back by 2 bases and J by 4 bases. The CDR3 runs 15 residues. CDR3 residues: CASSLPSGTTGELFF. DNA for the CDR3: TGTGCCAGCAGTTTACCTAGCGGGACCACCGGGGAGCTGTTTTTT.

This clonotype has just a few counts. The J gene is TRBJ2-5, the V gene TRBV7-2, with 9 bases identical to TRBD2. The CDR3 length is 18 residues. V shed 4 bases and J 5 bases; nucleotides not matched to a gene: 17. CDR1 and CDR2 from the germline V gene are SGHTA and FQGNSA. The CDR3 nucleotides are TGTGCCAGCAGCTCCCCGTGGCTTCTAGCGGGACGAGCGGAGACCCAGTACTTC. It codes for CASSSPWLLAGRAETQYF.

This clonotype was found many times. The rearrangement uses TRBV28 and TRBJ1-2, with D unclear. The CDR3 is 12 amino acids. Per the germline V gene, CDR1 is MDHEN and CDR2 is SYDVKM. The V end lost 10 bases, the J end lost 3 bases, and 12 bases lay between the germline ends. The CDR3 bases are TGTGCCATCGATCTTGGCCACTATGGCTACACCTTC. This gives the protein CAIDLGHYGYTF.

The sample holds a few counts of this clonotype. This sequence may be a read error, since a much larger clone differs from it by one base. The chain recombines TRBV7-6 with TRBJ2-3; D is unclear. Trimming cost V 4 bases and J 8 bases, with 10 bases left between them. Germline V lookup: CDR1 SGHVS, CDR2 FNYEAQ. CDR3 length equals 12 residues. DNA of the CDR3: TGTGCCAGCAGCTCGTACTCAGGTACGCAGTATTTT. Translation: CASSSYSGTQYF.